Listed here are 7 T cell receptor beta chains from one sample, sequenced in a study of response to subunit inactivated influenza vaccine. TCRdb re-derived calls from the RT-PCR reads in MiXCR, one entry per CDR3 protein. This table has around 470,000 distinct CDR3 sequences, 6.5% to 8% appearing once. Sequenced material: PBMCs from blood, taken less than 25 months after vaccination. These receptors all stem from a man aged 45-69 years who received an inactivated influenza vaccine.

This clonotype has a count of ten or more. The CDR3 region is CASSQDNWGPHGYTF. The CDR3 nucleotides are TGTGCCAGCAGCCAAGATAACTGGGGACCCCATGGCTACACCTTC. The chain has TRBV14 and TRBJ1-2, with a weak D call TRBD1 (5 bases). Per germline, CDR1 SGHDN and CDR2 FVKESK. CDR3 size: 15 residues. The germline V and J ends were trimmed by 0 bases and 6 bases, with 14 bases remaining between them.

This clonotype was observed at least ten times. The genes are TRBV12-3 or TRBV12-4 and TRBJ1-2; D is uncertain. The V and J ends lost 2 bases and 2 bases respectively, with 15 bases between them. This CDR3 comprises 16 residues. CDR3 in DNA: TGTGCCAGCAGTTTACTCGTAACTCTAGACAACTATGGCTACACCTTC. Its protein is CASSLLVTLDNYGYTF.

The chain employs TRBV29-1 and TRBJ1-1, with TRBD1 matching 7 bases. Per the germline V gene, CDR1 is SQVTM and CDR2 is ANQGSEA. The CDR3 covers 13 residues. J gave up 6 bases and V 7 bases, and 11 bases lay outside the gene matches. CDR3 sequence: CSALQGLLSEAFF. In DNA form, the CDR3 reads TGCAGCGCTCTACAGGGGCTATTGTCTGAAGCTTTCTTT.

The chain employs TRBV3-1 and TRBJ1-5; D ambiguous. CDR1 is LGHDT and CDR2 is YNNKEL in the germline V gene (reference sequence). The CDR3 length is 16 residues. Trimming removed 1 base at V and 10 bases at J, with 20 bases between. The CDR3 here is CASSQGVIGISHPQHF. The CDR3, as DNA: TGTGCCAGCAGCCAAGGGGTTATAGGAATCTCTCATCCCCAGCATTTT.

This clonotype came up many times. The CDR3 here is CSVDRGNYGYTF. The DNA of the CDR3 is TGCAGCGTGGACAGGGGGAACTATGGCTACACCTTC. The chain carries TRBV29-1 and TRBJ1-2; 10 bases line up with TRBD1. This CDR3 spans 12 amino acids. Germline values: CDR1 SQVTM, CDR2 ANQGSEA. J was trimmed by 2 bases and V by 6 bases; bases with no gene match: 0.

The chain is built from TRBV6-2 or TRBV6-3 and TRBJ2-1; 8 bases line up with TRBD1. Germline CDR1 is MNHEY and CDR2 is SVGEGT. The junction had 3 bases not matched to a gene; V was cut back by 5 bases and J by 6 bases. This CDR3 spans 13 amino acids. CDR3 residues: CASSQQGGNEQFF. CDR3 DNA: TGTGCCAGCAGTCAACAGGGGGGCAATGAGCAGTTCTTC.

The table lists this clonotype with a few counts. CDR3 amino acids: CSVSGRSTNEKLFF. The CDR3 region has the DNA TGCAGCGTTTCGGGGAGGTCAACTAATGAAAAACTGTTTTTT. This chain connects TRBV29-1 to TRBJ1-4; no reliable D call. Germline loops: CDR1 SQVTM, CDR2 ANQGSEA. The V end was cut by 5 bases, the J end by 0 bases, with 10 bases between. This CDR3 has 14 residues.